In this sample, the clone carrying this T cell receptor beta chain turned up a few times. Its specificity is unknown. Using immunoSEQ multiplex PCR, the repertoire was profiled, and TCRdb retains in-frame clones only, with some absent. The sample has 20,000 or so clones, nearly 75% seen once. This specimen belongs to a study of PD-1 blockade in classical Hodgkin lymphoma. The overall study: The patients were dosed with nivolumab 3 mg/kg, infused intravenously every 2 weeks.

V lost 3 bases and J 8 bases, leaving 16 bases between the germline ends. The CDR3 is 15 residues long. Germline V gives CDR1 ENHRY, CDR2 SYGVKD. Exposure to brentuximab vedotin varied, and each patient had relapsed following autologous stem cell transplantation. Patients' outcomes at their best amounted to complete response, partial response or progressive disease. Whole-study results and caveats: Patients with a complete response exhibited baseline diversity comparable to newly diagnosed patients. Repertoire differences lack defined causes, possibly disease activity or prior therapy.

The clonotype originates from a human donor with classical Hodgkin lymphoma. The material sequenced was peripheral blood mononuclear cells (PBMCs), taken before the second cycle of nivolumab. The rearrangement joins TRBV10-3 to TRBJ1-4; D gene uncertain. In nucleotides, the CDR3 is TGTGCCATCAGTGATAAGGCCCGGGCTGAAGAAAAACTGTTTTTT. Translation gives CAISDKARAEEKLFF.